The 15 T cell receptor beta chains below were found in one sample sequenced in a study of T cell repertoires in cytomegalovirus infection. TCRdb passed the reads through MiXCR, listing each CDR3 protein once. The sample yields some 900,000 distinct CDR3 sequences, approximately 32% seen once. Which antigens these TCRs recognize remains unknown. Sequenced here: cultured CD8+ T cells from PBMCs, sampled from culture after CMV antigen stimulation. These receptors came from a human donor in good health (CMV status not recorded). Some clones in this sample may be carry-over from other donors' samples.

This clonotype was recorded a few times. The chain uses TRBV12-3 or TRBV12-4 and TRBJ2-2; D not certain. The CDR3 contains 15 residues. Trimming cost V 3 bases and J 3 bases, with 11 bases left between them. The CDR3 DNA is TGTGCCAGCAGTTTCATGGTGGCGCACACCGGGGAGCTGTTTTTT. Translating gives CASSFMVAHTGELFF.

This clonotype was found a few times. The chain has TRBV27 and TRBJ2-2; no definite D call. Germline values: CDR1 MNHEY, CDR2 SMNVEV (reference sequence). The CDR3 has 14 residues. Trimming stripped 3 bases from V and 1 base from J, with 6 bases between. The CDR3 DNA follows: TGTGCCAGCAGTTTGTGGCAGAACACCGGGGAGCTGTTTTTT. Translated: CASSLWQNTGELFF.

Many counts were recorded for this clonotype. The chain employs TRBV5-4 and TRBJ2-5; D possibly corresponds to TRBD2 (6 bases). Germline values: CDR1 SGHNT, CDR2 YYREEE (reference sequence). V lost 4 bases and J 0 bases, leaving 10 bases between the germline ends. This CDR3 comprises 14 residues. The CDR3 DNA follows: TGTGCCAGCAGCCAGAGGGACTACCAAGAGACCCAGTACTTC. This gives the protein CASSQRDYQETQYF.

A remark on this clonotype: A much larger clonotype is one base distant, so this may be a read error. The V gene is TRBV7-2, the J gene TRBJ1-1; 7 positions agree with TRBD1. Unmatched junction bases numbered 3, after V lost 3 bases and J lost 5 bases. This CDR3 has 13 residues. Germline V gene sequence: CDR1 SGHTA, CDR2 FQGNSA. In DNA, the CDR3 is TGTGCCAGCAGCTTTCTGGACAGGACTGAAGCTTTCTTT. This gives the protein CASSFLDRTEAFF. The entire variable domain, with the rest obtained from reference TRBV7-2 and TRBJ1-1, is as follows: GAGVSQSPSNKVTEKGKDVELRCDPISGHTALYWYRQSLGQGLEFLIYFQGNSAPDKSGLPSDRFSAERTGGSVSTLTIQRTQQEDSAVYLCASSFLDRTEAFFGQGTRLTVV.

This clonotype has a handful of counts. The chain recombines TRBV29-1 with TRBJ2-7; D is unclear. The CDR3 sequence is 13 residues long. Trimming stripped 2 bases from V and 3 bases from J, with 11 bases between. Germline V gene lookup returns CDR1 SQVTM and CDR2 ANQGSEA. The CDR3 loop is CSVEFSGGYEQYF. The CDR3, as DNA: TGCAGCGTTGAATTTAGTGGCGGCTACGAGCAGTACTTC.

The sample holds many counts of this clonotype. This chain's CDR3 is CASSLRSSGGPISYNEQFF. The CDR3 nucleotides are TGTGCCAGCAGCTTAAGGTCTAGCGGGGGGCCGATCTCCTACAATGAGCAGTTCTTC. The rearrangement uses TRBV7-2 and TRBJ2-1; 11 bases line up with TRBD2. The CDR3 runs 19 residues. Looked up from germline, CDR1 is SGHTA and CDR2 is FQGNSA. Trimming cost V 2 bases and J 0 bases; bases outside gene matches: 9. The full variable domain, completed using reference TRBV7-2 and TRBJ2-1, is GAGVSQSPSNKVTEKGKDVELRCDPISGHTALYWYRQSLGQGLEFLIYFQGNSAPDKSGLPSDRFSAERTGGSVSTLTIQRTQQEDSAVYLCASSLRSSGGPISYNEQFFGPGTRLTVL.

The chain joins TRBV6-2 or TRBV6-3 to TRBJ1-2, with 10 bases fitting TRBD1. Trimming removed 4 bases from V and 5 bases from J; junction bases left unmatched: 10. Germline values: CDR1 MNHEY, CDR2 SVGEGT. This CDR3 comprises 16 residues. In DNA form, the CDR3 reads TGTGCCAGCAGTTTTCTCCCCGGGACAGGGGTTTATGGCTACACCTTC. Amino acid sequence: CASSFLPGTGVYGYTF.

The chain recombines TRBV19 with TRBJ1-6, with D tentatively TRBD1 (5 bases). CDR3 size: 15 residues. Trimming removed 0 bases at V and 7 bases at J, with 10 bases between. CDR1 is LNHDA and CDR2 is SQIVND in the germline V gene (reference sequence). The CDR3 sequence is CASSIDDSPNSPLHF. The CDR3 bases are TGTGCCAGTAGTATAGATGACAGTCCGAATTCACCCCTCCACTTT.

This clonotype occurred many times. The rearrangement joins TRBV7-6 to TRBJ2-7, with 9 positions matching TRBD2. This CDR3 contains 15 residues. Per the germline V gene, CDR1 is SGHVS and CDR2 is FNYEAQ. V dropped 2 bases and J dropped 6; count of bases not matched to a gene: 8. DNA of the CDR3: TGTGCCAGCAGCTTAAAAGCGGGGGGATCCCCCGAGCAGTACTTC. Encoded protein: CASSLKAGGSPEQYF.

This clonotype was counted many times. The DNA for the CDR3 is TGTGCCAGTAGGGAGCTAGCGGGGGCCAATGAGCAGTTCTTC. Translated: CASRELAGANEQFF. The chain couples TRBV19 to TRBJ2-1; 10 nucleotides line up with TRBD2. Looked up from germline, CDR1 is LNHDA and CDR2 is SQIVND (reference sequence). This CDR3 has 14 amino acids. V lost 6 bases, J lost 6 bases, and 5 bases stayed unmatched.

The chain carries TRBV29-1 and TRBJ2-2; D remains unclear. The CDR3 spans 13 residues. Trimming stripped 2 bases from V and 7 bases from J, with 11 bases between. Per germline, CDR1 SQVTM and CDR2 ANQGSEA. The CDR3 loop is CSVEHGGDGELFF. CDR3 coding DNA: TGCAGCGTTGAACACGGCGGAGACGGGGAGCTGTTTTTT.

The J gene is TRBJ2-7, the V gene TRBV6-2 or TRBV6-3, with a weak D call TRBD1 (5 bases). Germline CDR1 is MNHEY and CDR2 is SVGEGT. With 6 bases removed from V and 3 bases from J, the gap between germline ends came to 15 bases. The CDR3 consists of 14 residues. DNA for the CDR3: TGTGCCAGCAGGCCCAAAGGGGCCAGCTACGAGCAGTACGTC. This sequence encodes CASRPKGASYEQYV.

The chain has TRBV6-5 and TRBJ2-1; D is possibly TRBD2 (5 bases). The V and J ends lost 4 bases and 0 bases respectively, with 13 bases between them. CDR1 MNHEY and CDR2 SVGAGI come from the germline V gene. The CDR3 spans 16 residues. The CDR3 is CASSWGALGSYNEQFF. The CDR3 DNA follows: TGTGCCAGCAGTTGGGGAGCGTTGGGCTCCTACAATGAGCAGTTCTTC.

This clonotype was observed many times. This sequence joins TRBV7-2 and TRBJ1-2; TRBD1 matches 7 bases. The CDR3 is made up of 17 amino acids. V lost 1 base to trimming and J lost 1 base; unmatched junction nucleotides: 9. Germline V gene lookup returns CDR1 SGHTA and CDR2 FQGNSA. The CDR3 nucleotides read TGTGCCAGCAGCTTAGATCCAGGGGGAATTTTTAACTATGGCTACACCTTC. This encodes CASSLDPGGIFNYGYTF.

The table lists this clonotype with many counts. This chain connects TRBV5-1 to TRBJ2-7; D not certain. CDR3 length equals 11 residues. V shed 3 bases and J shed 6 bases, with 7 bases lying between them. CDR1 is SGHRS and CDR2 is YFSETQ in the germline V gene. DNA for the CDR3: TGCGCCAGCAGCTCCGAGGTCGAGCAGTACTTC. It yields the protein CASSSEVEQYF.